This passage covers 23 T cell receptor beta chains from one sample sequenced in a study of OX40 agonist ivuxolimab in advanced cancers. Preparation of the library involved the immunoSEQ multiplex PCR assay. In its TCRdb copy, this immuneACCESS table keeps in-frame sequences only and misses some clones. Where compared with another copy, unresolved V genes explain less than half of these, and the others have no known cause. The sample data list 70,000 to 85,000 clones, and around 90% of these were observed just once. The ten largest account for under 1.5% of the sample. The source was CD4+ or CD8+ T cells sorted from blood, collected in a trial of the OX40 agonist ivuxolimab. Receptor source: an adult with an advanced solid tumor such as melanoma, head and neck, liver or kidney cancer.

A few counts support this clone. The genes are TRBV2 and TRBJ2-3; the D call may be TRBD1 or TRBD2 (5 bases each). Germline V lookup: CDR1 SNHLY, CDR2 FYNNEI. V lost 4 bases and J 4 bases, leaving 12 bases between the germline ends. This CDR3 spans 14 amino acids. The CDR3 region is CASSATRDADTQYF. CDR3 nucleotides: TGTGCCAGCAGTGCCACCAGGGACGCAGATACGCAGTATTTT.

This clone was picked up a small number of times. V gene TRBV2 combines with J gene TRBJ1-5; no reliable D call. The germline V gene has CDR1 SNHLY and CDR2 FYNNEI. Trimming left V 6 bases short and J 1 base short, with 16 bases between. CDR3 length: 16 residues. CDR3 sequence: CASSVGAGPSNQPQHF. The CDR3 DNA sequence: TGTGCCAGCAGCGTTGGAGCCGGACCCAGCAATCAGCCCCAGCATTTT.

V and J are TRBV6-6 and TRBJ1-1, with D possibly TRBD1 on 6 matching bases. Germline V gives CDR1 MNHNY, CDR2 SVGAGI (reference sequence). Trimming cost V 7 bases and J 1 base, with 13 bases left between them. The CDR3 loop spans 14 amino acids. In nucleotides, the CDR3 is TGTGCCAGCACTCGTGGGGGGGCGAACACTGAAGCTTTCTTT. Translation: CASTRGGANTEAFF.

The V and J genes are TRBV6-5 and TRBJ1-1, with unresolved D. Trimming pared 7 bases from V and 1 base from J, leaving 10 bases between. The germline V gene encodes CDR1 MNHEY and CDR2 SVGAGI. CDR3 size: 13 residues. The CDR3 sequence: CASKPPGNTEAFF. CDR3 in DNA: TGTGCCAGCAAGCCCCCGGGGAACACTGAAGCTTTCTTT.

The gene calls are TRBV7-9 and TRBJ1-1; unclear D gene. This CDR3 spans 13 amino acids. Germline lookup yields CDR1 SEHNR and CDR2 FQNEAQ (reference sequence). The V and J ends lost 3 bases and 1 base respectively, with 6 bases between them. This CDR3 is CASSFPENTEAFF. The DNA for the CDR3 is TGTGCCAGCAGCTTTCCGGAGAACACTGAAGCTTTCTTT.

The chain joins TRBV9 to TRBJ2-3, with 9 bases lining up with TRBD2. Germline CDR1 reads SGDLS; CDR2 reads YYNGEE. J gave up 7 bases and V 0 bases, and 3 bases lay outside the gene matches. The CDR3 is 14 amino acids. CDR3 region: CASSVVGTSNTQYF. CDR3 nucleotides: TGTGCCAGCAGCGTAGTGGGGACTAGCAATACGCAGTATTTT.

The chain links TRBV4-1 to TRBJ1-5; 7 bases agree with TRBD1. The trim removed 4 bases at V and 5 bases at J, leaving 11 bases unmatched. The CDR3 has 16 amino acids. Germline V gene sequence: CDR1 MGHRA, CDR2 YSYEKL. CDR3 in DNA: TGCGCCAGCAGCCCCAGGGGGGGCGAGGGGGATCAGCCCCAGCATTTT. Amino acids: CASSPRGGEGDQPQHF.

V is TRBV15 and J is TRBJ1-5; D gene ambiguous. CDR1 LNHNV and CDR2 YYDKDF come from the germline V gene (reference sequence). This CDR3 region has 12 residues. Between the trimmed V and J ends, which lost 2 bases and 9 bases, there was a span of 8 bases. CDR3 bases: TGTGCCACCAGCAGATTAAGGCGGCCCCAGCATTTT. Translating it yields CATSRLRRPQHF.

The chain employs TRBV27 and TRBJ2-3, with 9 bases aligning to TRBD2. CDR1 and CDR2 from the germline V gene are MNHEY and SMNVEV (reference sequence). This CDR3 has 17 amino acids. V lost 4 bases, J lost 1 base, and 9 bases stayed unmatched. The CDR3 DNA follows: TGTGCCAGCAGTTCCTATTCAGCGGGGGGCCGCACAGATACGCAGTATTTT. It yields the protein CASSSYSAGGRTDTQYF.

The J gene is TRBJ1-2, the V gene TRBV11-2, with TRBD1 as a possible D gene (6 bases). V lost 5 bases and J 9 bases, leaving 22 bases between the germline ends. CDR3 length: 15 residues. CDR1 and CDR2 from the germline V gene are SGHAT and FQNNGV. The CDR3 DNA reads TGTGCCAGCAGCCCTCGACAGGCTCCTCTGGGTAGCTACACCTTC. The encoded protein is CASSPRQAPLGSYTF.

This clone is medium-sized by share. The gene calls are TRBV5-6 and TRBJ2-7; TRBD2 matches 10 bases. From germline, CDR1 is SGHDT and CDR2 YYEEEE. This CDR3 region has 19 residues. V was pared by 4 bases and J by 0 bases, with 16 bases of the junction left unmatched. The CDR3 reads CASSNPGTSVTRGSYEQYF. CDR3 bases: TGTGCCAGCAGCAACCCCGGGACTAGCGTAACCCGCGGCTCCTACGAGCAGTACTTC.

This chain connects TRBV29-1 to TRBJ1-2; TRBD1 is a possible D gene (6 bases). Germline CDR1 and CDR2: SQVTM and ANQGSEA. This CDR3 has 13 amino acids. The V end was cut by 4 bases, the J end by 5 bases, with 14 bases between. CDR3 bases: TGCAGCGTTGTGGCAGGGGTTGAGTATGGCTACACCTTC. As protein: CSVVAGVEYGYTF.

V is TRBV6-4 and J is TRBJ1-2, with TRBD1 identical over 8 bases. V trimming: 7 bases; J trimming: 2 bases; junction bases outside the gene matches: 9. From germline, CDR1 is MRHNA and CDR2 SNTAGT. The CDR3 is made up of 15 amino acids. The CDR3 is CASTRPDRENYGYTF. CDR3 sequence (DNA): TGTGCCAGCACCAGACCGGACAGGGAGAACTATGGCTACACCTTC.

The chain employs TRBV5-1 and TRBJ2-5, with 13 bases matching TRBD2. CDR3 length equals 16 residues. The V and J ends lost 3 bases and 3 bases, in that order; junction bases with no gene match: 5. CDR1 is SGHRS, CDR2 YFSETQ, per germline. CDR3 residues: CASSSRLAGGEETQYF. The CDR3 DNA reads TGCGCCAGCAGCTCCCGACTAGCGGGAGGAGAAGAGACCCAGTACTTC.

This CDR3 reads CASSVGGREGDTQYF. The CDR3 nucleotides are TGTGCCAGCAGCGTAGGCGGGAGGGAAGGAGATACGCAGTATTTT. The rearrangement uses TRBV9 and TRBJ2-3; 9 bases line up with TRBD2. Germline CDR1 SGDLS, CDR2 YYNGEE. The CDR3 contains 15 residues. V dropped 0 bases and J dropped 5; count of bases not matched to a gene: 4.

The chain links TRBV7-9 to TRBJ2-7, with D perhaps assigned TRBD1 or TRBD2 (5 bases each). The CDR3 length is 15 residues. With 5 bases removed from V and 4 bases from J, the gap between germline ends came to 18 bases. Germline V lookup: CDR1 SEHNR, CDR2 FQNEAQ (reference sequence). The CDR3 protein is CASSPGRLPGYEQYF. CDR3 nucleotides: TGTGCCAGCAGCCCGGGACGCCTGCCTGGGTACGAGCAGTACTTC.

This chain joins TRBV18 and TRBJ2-7; D is undetermined. CDR3 length equals 13 residues. V shed 1 base and J shed 1 base, with 5 bases lying between them. Germline V gives CDR1 KGHSH, CDR2 LQKENI. The CDR3 DNA reads as TGTGCCAGCTCACCACAGGGTTCCTACGAGCAGTACTTC. It specifies CASSPQGSYEQYF.

The chain uses TRBV30 and TRBJ2-7; D unclear. V dropped 0 bases and J dropped 4 bases, with 10 bases sitting between them. The CDR3 is made up of 13 amino acids. Looked up from germline, CDR1 is GTSNPN and CDR2 is SVGIG (reference sequence). CDR3 bases: TGTGCCTGGAGTGTGGGCCGTGGGTACGAGCAGTACTTC. Protein sequence: CAWSVGRGYEQYF. Combining the CDR3 with reference TRBV30 and TRBJ2-7 gives the whole variable domain SQTIHQWPATLVQPVGSPLSLECTVEGTSNPNLYWYRQAAGRGLQLLFYSVGIGQISSEVPQNLSASRPQDRQFILSSKKLLLSDSGFYLCAWSVGRGYEQYFGPGTRLTVT.

The chain couples TRBV6-1 to TRBJ2-4, with D unresolved. This CDR3 has 11 residues. Per the germline V gene, CDR1 is MNHNS and CDR2 is SASEGT. V was cut by 5 bases and J by 11 bases, with 10 bases left in between. CDR3 loop: CASSRRSVQYF. The CDR3 DNA reads as TGTGCCAGCAGTCGCAGGTCCGTTCAGTACTTC.

The chain carries TRBV5-1 and TRBJ2-2; D call uncertain. The ends were cut back, 0 bases at V and 6 bases at J, with 12 bases in the middle. CDR1 is SGHRS and CDR2 is YFSETQ in the germline V gene. This CDR3 contains 15 residues. CDR3 loop: CASSLALQSAGELFF. The CDR3 nucleotides read TGCGCCAGCAGCTTGGCCCTACAGAGTGCCGGGGAGCTGTTTTTT.

This chain connects TRBV11-2 to TRBJ2-3; 11 positions match TRBD2. The V gene's germline CDR1 is SGHAT and CDR2 FQNNGV. After removal of 5 bases from V and 0 bases from J, the junction contained 1 base not matched to a gene. The CDR3 covers 15 residues. For the CDR3, the DNA is TGTGCCAGCAGCCCTAGCGGGGGGAGCACAGATACGCAGTATTTT. Translating gives CASSPSGGSTDTQYF.

V usage is TRBV30 and J usage is TRBJ2-4; D might be TRBD2 (5 bases). The germline V gene has CDR1 GTSNPN and CDR2 SVGIG (reference sequence). This CDR3 has 16 residues. The V end lost 0 bases, the J end lost 4 bases, and 16 bases lay between the germline ends. CDR3 bases: TGTGCCTGGAGTGTACGTGGGAGTTTCCCTAAAAACATTCAGTACTTC. Protein product: CAWSVRGSFPKNIQYF. The full variable domain, with the rest looked up from reference TRBV30 and TRBJ2-4, is SQTIHQWPATLVQPVGSPLSLECTVEGTSNPNLYWYRQAAGRGLQLLFYSVGIGQISSEVPQNLSASRPQDRQFILSSKKLLLSDSGFYLCAWSVRGSFPKNIQYFGAGTRLSVL.

This clone was picked up one time. The chain joins TRBV23-1 to TRBJ1-1; 7 bases are a match to TRBD1. TRBV23-1 is identified as an open reading frame with a role that is uncertain. This CDR3 region has 15 residues. Unmatched junction bases numbered 13, after V lost 7 bases and J lost 5 bases. The CDR3 region has the DNA TGCGCCAGCACAGGGGGGGGGTTCACCCGGACTGAAGCTTTCTTT. Translation: CASTGGGFTRTEAFF.